These T cell receptor beta chains were read from a single sample in a study of cytomegalovirus exposure and HLA in healthy donors. Here immunoSEQ multiplex PCR was the method, and the copy in TCRdb shows in-frame clones only, minus some. The table includes 100,000 to 130,000 clones, 81% detected once. Sequences were obtained from PBMCs. Receptors originate from a man aged 30 to 45 in good health and CMV-seronegative. CDR3s include the opening cysteine and the closing phenylalanine or tryptophan. Fields, in order: J gene, D gene, clone size, V gene, CDR3 protein, CDR3 DNA. The D gene is left open where the match is weak. Rows give clone size only sometimes, using once, few, many, or a class for an expanded clone.

J gene: TRBJ2-2; D gene: TRBD2; clone size: -; V gene: TRBV11-1; CDR3 protein: CASSQHGRANTGELFF; CDR3 DNA: TGTGCCAGCAGCCAACACGGGAGGGCGAACACCGGGGAGCTGTTTTTT
J gene: TRBJ2-7; D gene: TRBD2; clone size: -; V gene: TRBV11-2; CDR3 protein: CASSLARGGPGEQYF; CDR3 DNA: TGTGCCAGCAGCTTAGCGCGGGGGGGCCCGGGCGAGCAGTACTTC
J gene: TRBJ1-6; D gene: -; clone size: once; V gene: TRBV25-1; CDR3 protein: CASSPREYSPLHF; CDR3 DNA: TGTGCCAGCAGTCCCAGGGAATATTCACCCCTCCACTTT
J gene: TRBJ2-3; D gene: TRBD2; clone size: once; V gene: TRBV2; CDR3 protein: CASSRAGRDTQYF; CDR3 DNA: TGTGCCAGCTCTCGAGCGGGGCGGGATACGCAGTATTTT
J gene: TRBJ1-2; D gene: -; clone size: -; V gene: TRBV6-4; CDR3 protein: CASSDSQGGYGYTF; CDR3 DNA: TGTGCCAGCAGTGACTCGCAGGGAGGCTATGGCTACACCTTC
J gene: TRBJ2-7; D gene: -; clone size: -; V gene: TRBV4-1; CDR3 protein: CASSQAPGAYEQYF; CDR3 DNA: TGCGCCAGCAGCCAAGCTCCGGGAGCGTACGAGCAGTACTTC
J gene: TRBJ1-1; D gene: -; clone size: -; V gene: TRBV28; CDR3 protein: CASSSIDREAFF; CDR3 DNA: TGTGCCAGCAGTTCAATAGACAGAGAAGCTTTCTTT
J gene: TRBJ2-2; D gene: -; clone size: -; V gene: TRBV5-6; CDR3 protein: CASSSPSELFF; CDR3 DNA: TGTGCCAGCAGCTCCCCTTCGGAGCTGTTTTTT
J gene: TRBJ1-5; D gene: -; clone size: -; V gene: TRBV6-1; CDR3 protein: CASSAGQYSNQPQHF; CDR3 DNA: TGTGCCAGCAGCGCCGGACAGTATAGCAATCAGCCCCAGCATTTT
J gene: TRBJ1-3; D gene: TRBD1; clone size: -; V gene: TRBV6-5; CDR3 protein: CASRVDRGPGNTIYF; CDR3 DNA: TGTGCCAGCAGGGTGGACAGGGGGCCTGGAAACACCATATATTTT
J gene: TRBJ1-1; D gene: TRBD1; clone size: -; V gene: TRBV5-1; CDR3 protein: CASSSGTGAQAFF; CDR3 DNA: TGCGCCAGCAGCTCGGGGACAGGGGCACAAGCTTTCTTT
J gene: TRBJ2-3; D gene: TRBD2; clone size: few; V gene: TRBV28; CDR3 protein: CASSLSASGSDTQYF; CDR3 DNA: TGTGCCAGCAGTTTATCTGCTAGCGGCTCAGATACGCAGTATTTT
J gene: TRBJ2-4; D gene: -; clone size: -; V gene: TRBV28; CDR3 protein: CASTPWGNQDTKNIQYF; CDR3 DNA: TGTGCCAGCACCCCCTGGGGAAACCAGGACACCAAAAACATTCAGTACTTC
J gene: TRBJ2-7; D gene: -; clone size: -; V gene: TRBV6-5; CDR3 protein: CASSYDRGSYEQYF; CDR3 DNA: TGTGCCAGCAGTTACGATCGAGGGTCCTACGAGCAGTACTTC
J gene: TRBJ2-7; D gene: TRBD1; clone size: -; V gene: TRBV6-6; CDR3 protein: CASSRTGGSYEQYF; CDR3 DNA: TGTGCCAGCAGTCGGACAGGGGGATCCTACGAGCAGTACTTC
J gene: TRBJ1-4; D gene: TRBD1; clone size: -; V gene: TRBV7-8; CDR3 protein: CASSFLGDRGEKLFF; CDR3 DNA: TGTGCCAGCAGCTTCTTGGGGGACAGGGGCGAAAAACTGTTTTTT
J gene: TRBJ2-7; D gene: TRBD1; clone size: -; V gene: TRBV27; CDR3 protein: CASSPGTGYEQYF; CDR3 DNA: TGTGCCAGCAGTCCCGGGACAGGCTACGAGCAGTACTTC
J gene: TRBJ2-7; D gene: TRBD1; clone size: -; V gene: TRBV10-3; CDR3 protein: CAISTTLPGQGPYEQYF; CDR3 DNA: TGTGCCATCAGTACAACCTTGCCGGGACAGGGACCCTACGAGCAGTACTTC
J gene: TRBJ2-2; D gene: -; clone size: -; V gene: TRBV11-2; CDR3 protein: CASSPPLKRVSGELFF; CDR3 DNA: TGTGCCAGCAGCCCTCCTCTTAAGCGGGTGTCCGGGGAGCTGTTTTTT
J gene: TRBJ2-7; D gene: TRBD2; clone size: -; V gene: TRBV28; CDR3 protein: CAAQLGGSLKYEQYF; CDR3 DNA: TGTGCCGCCCAATTGGGCGGGAGTCTTAAATACGAGCAGTACTTC
J gene: TRBJ2-5; D gene: -; clone size: -; V gene: TRBV7-6; CDR3 protein: CASSINTRAQYF; CDR3 DNA: TGTGCCAGCAGCATTAACACTAGAGCCCAGTACTTC
J gene: TRBJ1-1; D gene: -; clone size: few; V gene: TRBV5-7; CDR3 protein: CASSFHQGCTEAFF; CDR3 DNA: TGTGCCAGCAGCTTCCACCAGGGGTGCACTGAAGCTTTCTTT
J gene: TRBJ1-1; D gene: -; clone size: -; V gene: TRBV9; CDR3 protein: CASSPDMFMNTEAFF; CDR3 DNA: TGTGCCAGCAGCCCTGACATGTTCATGAACACTGAAGCTTTCTTT
J gene: TRBJ1-2; D gene: TRBD1; clone size: few; V gene: TRBV2; CDR3 protein: CATAGQPLYGYTF; CDR3 DNA: TGTGCCACTGCGGGACAGCCACTCTATGGCTACACCTTC
J gene: TRBJ2-1; D gene: -; clone size: -; V gene: TRBV5-8; CDR3 protein: CASSFSTSGVRQFF; CDR3 DNA: TGTGCCAGCAGCTTTTCCACATCGGGAGTGCGGCAGTTCTTC
J gene: TRBJ2-1; D gene: -; clone size: -; V gene: TRBV5-1; CDR3 protein: CASSLERENNEQFF; CDR3 DNA: TGCGCCAGCAGCTTGGAACGGGAAAACAATGAGCAGTTCTTC
J gene: TRBJ2-3; D gene: TRBD2; clone size: -; V gene: TRBV5-1; CDR3 protein: CASRAGTSGDTQYF; CDR3 DNA: TGCGCCAGCAGGGCCGGGACTAGCGGAGATACGCAGTATTTT
J gene: TRBJ2-2; D gene: TRBD1; clone size: -; V gene: TRBV13; CDR3 protein: CASSFGTGGAVSGELFF; CDR3 DNA: TGTGCCAGCAGCTTTGGGACAGGGGGCGCAGTCTCCGGGGAGCTGTTTTTT
J gene: TRBJ2-3; D gene: TRBD2; clone size: -; V gene: TRBV6-5; CDR3 protein: CAASPGTSGRVQYF; CDR3 DNA: TGTGCCGCCTCCCCCGGGACTAGCGGGAGGGTGCAGTATTTT